This TCR beta chain was sequenced during a study of OX40 agonist ivuxolimab in advanced cancers. Across the whole study: Previous treatment with anti-PD-1, anti-PD-L1 or anti-CTLA-4 therapy was allowed; 35% to 50% had received some.

The repertoire was sequenced with immunoSEQ multiplex PCR; TCRdb's copy has only in-frame clones and lacks some. The table lists about 43,000 clones, roughly 94% of them singletons. Notes on the study in general: Dosing at 0.1 to 3.0 mg/kg was accompanied by clonal expansion of CD4+ and CD8+ blood T cells by week 6.

For this clone: Its specificity is not known.

This CDR3 region has 14 residues. Germline values: CDR1 LGHNA, CDR2 YSLEER. V lost 4 bases and J 2 bases, leaving 11 bases between the germline ends. V and J are TRBV4-3 and TRBJ1-1, with a tentative D call TRBD1 (6 bases). The clonotype was recovered from an adult with an advanced solid tumor such as melanoma, head and neck, liver or kidney cancer. The sample here was CD4+ or CD8+ T cells sorted from blood, taken in a trial of the OX40 agonist ivuxolimab. CDR3 DNA: TGCGCCAGCAGCCCGAGGGACACCAACACTGAAGCTTTCTTT. It is translated as CASSPRDTNTEAFF.